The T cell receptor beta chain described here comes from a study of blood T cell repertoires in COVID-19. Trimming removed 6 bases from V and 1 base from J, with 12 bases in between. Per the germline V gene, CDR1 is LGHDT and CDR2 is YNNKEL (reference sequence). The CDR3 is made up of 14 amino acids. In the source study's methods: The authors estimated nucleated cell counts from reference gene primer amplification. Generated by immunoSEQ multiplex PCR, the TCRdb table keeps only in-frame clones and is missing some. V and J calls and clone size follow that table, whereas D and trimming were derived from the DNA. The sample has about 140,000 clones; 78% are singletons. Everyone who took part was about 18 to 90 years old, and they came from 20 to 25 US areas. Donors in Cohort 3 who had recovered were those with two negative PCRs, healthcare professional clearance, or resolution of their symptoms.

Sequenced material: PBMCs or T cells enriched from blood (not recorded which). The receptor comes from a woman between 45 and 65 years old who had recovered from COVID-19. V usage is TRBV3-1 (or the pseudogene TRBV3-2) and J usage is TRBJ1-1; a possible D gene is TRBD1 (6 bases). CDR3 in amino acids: CASSYYRANTEAFF. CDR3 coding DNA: TGTGCCAGCAGTTACTACAGGGCGAACACTGAAGCTTTCTTT.